This T cell receptor beta chain was documented in a study of Graves' ophthalmopathy and Graves' hyperthyroidism listed by TCRdb under 2018. About the investigation overall: Peripheral blood samples were taken at the time of initial diagnosis, before any treatment was given. TCR beta repertoire signatures were used to distinguish Graves' ophthalmopathy from Graves' hyperthyroidism and to predict progression to ophthalmopathy. In total, some 130 blood samples were TCR-sequenced: roughly 45 ophthalmopathy, some 80 hyperthyroidism and some 17 hyperthyroidism-to-ophthalmopathy patients. A discovery set of about 99 patients (more than 40 ophthalmopathy, 55 to 65 stable hyperthyroidism) was enrolled to explore V-J signatures distinguishing ophthalmopathy from hyperthyroidism. An independent validation cohort was composed of about 20 hyperthyroidism patients and more than 15 patients who later progressed from hyperthyroidism to ophthalmopathy. In five or six hyperthyroidism patients, the T-cell repertoires found in thyroid tissue were compared with those found in blood. Once sampling was done, hyperthyroidism patients were given methimazole at a starting dose of 30 mg daily, while ophthalmopathy patients were given high-dose intravenous methylprednisolone. For training and testing, the roughly 97 patients in the discovery cohort were randomly divided in a 7:3 ratio.

V has 5 bases trimmed and J has 6 bases trimmed; junction bases matching no gene number 4. The CDR3 contains 13 residues, cysteine and phenylalanine counted. Just the 39-base CDR3 DNA is kept, in frame starting at base 1. Via the germline V gene, CDR1 is SGHAT and CDR2 FQNNGV. What the work shows at the level of the full study, not this receptor alone: In cross-validation, the 13-signature model distinguished ophthalmopathy from stable hyperthyroidism with nearly 90% sensitivity and roughly 81% specificity, and in the test set the corresponding values were about 80% and 75%. Most of the expanded thyroid clonotypes with a frequency above 0.001 were also detected in blood, and it was suggested that the thyroid immune response may be reflected by blood repertoires. No statistical method was used to predetermine the sample size, and group allocation was not hidden from the investigators. In validation, the model predicted ophthalmopathy progression with over 60% sensitivity and roughly 78% specificity; about a dozen predicted patients were CT-confirmed with GO in a median of around 6 months.

This clonotype was seen ten or more times. The antigen it recognizes is unknown. No per-base quality is available; no much larger clone lies one base away. TCR beta CDR3 regions were amplified from RNA transcripts for repertoire sequencing. A first-round RT-PCR used HTBI primers with the Qiagen OneStep RT-PCR kit, followed by a second-round multiplex PCR, size selection and purification. The libraries underwent paired-end sequencing with 100 bp reads on an Illumina HiSeq2000. Turning to the authors' computational methods: SOAPnuke was used for read processing, and reads with adapters, uncalled bases, a mean Phred below 15, or no exact constant-primer or identifier match were discarded. High-quality paired reads were merged with COPE v1.2.5. Each unique nucleotide sequence was treated as a clonotype, and MiTCR v1.1 was used to align the clonotypes to the IMGT TRB V, D and J references. The analysis was limited to V-J combinations with a frequency above 0.0001, which together covered more than 99% of repertoires. A TCR clonal expansion and chaos score per V-J combination was defined as the ratio of F50 clonal expansion to chaos observed in the TCRdist matrix. Welch's t-statistics and random forest were used to reduce the features to about a dozen V-J combinations, which were then used as input to a naive Bayes classifier. The similarity between thyroid and blood repertoires was quantified using the Morisita-Horn index. The public reads were run again by TCRdb, first through fastp at Q25 and then through MiXCR, and only productive beta chains were kept. Each CDR3 protein appears once, grouped with its most common genes and DNA. The V and J calls follow TCRdb's processing rather than the paper's. This sample is represented by about 220,000 distinct CDR3 sequences; 20% to 25% of them were singletons. In total, the top ten clones hold approximately 39% of the sample.

Ophthalmopathy patients had moderately to severely active disease, Clinical Activity Score of at least 3, NOSPECS grade of at least 4, and disease duration under 3 months. Patients with other autoimmune diseases, uncontrolled infections, pregnancy or lactation were excluded from the study. Clinical symptoms, serum thyroxine, TRAb, thyroid ultrasound and orbital computed tomography formed the basis of the diagnosis. PBMCs were isolated from around 10 ml of fresh peripheral blood by Ficoll-Paque density gradient centrifugation. Total RNA was extracted using Trizol reagent, and RNA quality was checked on an Agilent 2100 Bioanalyzer.

The sequence joins TRBV11-2 to TRBJ1-2, with 9 junctional bases fitting TRBD1. The clonotype originates from a woman aged 50 to 60 with Graves' ophthalmopathy. Donor details come from another sample of the same person, matched by shared clones. Source material: peripheral blood. The nucleotide sequence is given as TGTGCCAGCAGCCACGGGACAGGGAATGGCTACACCTTC. Its protein product is CASSHGTGNGYTF.